A selection of T cell receptor beta chains follows, all from one sample in a study of blood T cells in healthy people across ages. TCRdb fed the 5' RACE reads into MiXCR, producing one record per CDR3 protein. The repertoire holds under 2 million distinct CDR3 sequences, around 36% seen once, with around 11% in the top ten. Material: blood. The receptors here all came from a woman in her twenties or thirties in good health. Both conserved end residues are part of each CDR3. The order of the fields is CDR3 DNA, CDR3 protein, clone size, D gene, J gene, V gene. D genes are given only for firm matches. A clone size is listed for some rows: how often the clone was seen (once, few, many), or a class if it is expanded.

CDR3 DNA: TGTGCCAGCTCCCAAAATGGGATCTGGGAGCAGTACTTC
CDR3 protein: CASSQNGIWEQYF
clone size: .
D gene: .
J gene: TRBJ2-7
V gene: TRBV12-3/TRBV12-4

CDR3 DNA: TGTGCCAGCAGAATAACGCAGGGGGAAAAACTGTTTTTT
CDR3 protein: CASRITQGEKLFF
clone size: .
D gene: .
J gene: TRBJ1-4
V gene: TRBV12-3/TRBV12-4

CDR3 DNA: TGTGCCAGCAGAAGTATGAGTTCCGGGACAGGGGAGTTGACCCAGTACTTC
CDR3 protein: CASRSMSSGTGELTQYF
clone size: few
D gene: .
J gene: TRBJ2-5
V gene: TRBV21-1

CDR3 DNA: TGTGCCAGCAGCGCGCGGGACGTAGCCTACGAGCAGTACTTC
CDR3 protein: CASSARDVAYEQYF
clone size: many
D gene: .
J gene: TRBJ2-7
V gene: TRBV9

CDR3 DNA: TGTGCCAGCACCCTAAATCCTGCAATTGGGGGCAGGGGGGAGCTGTTTTTT
CDR3 protein: CASTLNPAIGGRGELFF
clone size: .
D gene: .
J gene: TRBJ2-2
V gene: TRBV12-3/TRBV12-4

CDR3 DNA: TGTGCCAGCAGTTTAAAGTCGGGACAGGGGTCGCAAGGCTACACCTTC
CDR3 protein: CASSLKSGQGSQGYTF
clone size: few
D gene: TRBD1
J gene: TRBJ1-2
V gene: TRBV27

CDR3 DNA: TGTGCCAGCAGTGAAGCGGTGACCTATGGCTACACCTTC
CDR3 protein: CASSEAVTYGYTF
clone size: .
D gene: .
J gene: TRBJ1-2
V gene: TRBV6-1

CDR3 DNA: TGTGCCAGCAGCGTCGGAATCCAGCCTCGGACCCTTTACGAGCAGTACTTC
CDR3 protein: CASSVGIQPRTLYEQYF
clone size: once
D gene: .
J gene: TRBJ2-7
V gene: TRBV3-1

CDR3 DNA: TGTGCCATCTTAAGCGGGAATGAGCAGTTCTTC
CDR3 protein: CAILSGNEQFF
clone size: few
D gene: .
J gene: TRBJ2-1
V gene: TRBV10-3

CDR3 DNA: TGTGCCAGCAGCCGCAACTTAGCGGATAAAAACATTCAGTACTTC
CDR3 protein: CASSRNLADKNIQYF
clone size: .
D gene: .
J gene: TRBJ2-4
V gene: TRBV9

CDR3 DNA: TGTGCCAGCAGTTTAAGGAGCAGCTCCTACAATGAGCAGTTCTTC
CDR3 protein: CASSLRSSSYNEQFF
clone size: .
D gene: .
J gene: TRBJ2-1
V gene: TRBV27

CDR3 DNA: TGTGCCAGCAGCTTCCTCACTGACAGGGGATATGGCTACACCTTC
CDR3 protein: CASSFLTDRGYGYTF
clone size: few
D gene: TRBD1
J gene: TRBJ1-2
V gene: TRBV7-3

CDR3 DNA: TGTGCCAGCAGCGTCTCGGACTCAGCCTACAATGAGCAGTTCTTC
CDR3 protein: CASSVSDSAYNEQFF
clone size: few
D gene: .
J gene: TRBJ2-1
V gene: TRBV9

CDR3 DNA: TGCGCCAGCAGCCCCTCCACACAATTCCAAGAGACCCAGTACTTC
CDR3 protein: CASSPSTQFQETQYF
clone size: few
D gene: .
J gene: TRBJ2-5
V gene: TRBV5-1

CDR3 DNA: TGTGCCAGCAAACAGAGACTACACACAGATACGCAGTATTTT
CDR3 protein: CASKQRLHTDTQYF
clone size: .
D gene: .
J gene: TRBJ2-3
V gene: TRBV6-5

CDR3 DNA: TGCGCCAGCAGCCAAGAACCAGCCCCGAACACCGGGGAGCTGTTTTTT
CDR3 protein: CASSQEPAPNTGELFF
clone size: few
D gene: .
J gene: TRBJ2-2
V gene: TRBV4-1

CDR3 DNA: TGTGCCAGCAGTGAAGCAGGGGGGTCAGGGCAGTTCTATGGCTACACCTTC
CDR3 protein: CASSEAGGSGQFYGYTF
clone size: once
D gene: .
J gene: TRBJ1-2
V gene: TRBV6-1

CDR3 DNA: TGTGCCAGCAGAGTGGGGGGCACACATACGCAGTATTTT
CDR3 protein: CASRVGGTHTQYF
clone size: .
D gene: .
J gene: TRBJ2-3
V gene: TRBV27

CDR3 DNA: TGCAGTGTCTTCACAGGACAGCTTCTGACGGTTGAAGCTTTCTTT
CDR3 protein: CSVFTGQLLTVEAFF
clone size: few
D gene: .
J gene: TRBJ1-1
V gene: TRBV20-1

CDR3 DNA: TGTGCCAGCAGTGAGTCTCCGGCAGGTGGGACTGAAGCTTTCTTT
CDR3 protein: CASSESPAGGTEAFF
clone size: few
D gene: .
J gene: TRBJ1-1
V gene: TRBV2

CDR3 DNA: TGTGTCAGCAGTTTGGCATCGGGACTCCTGTTCCGCAATGAGCAGTTCTTC
CDR3 protein: CVSSLASGLLFRNEQFF
clone size: .
D gene: .
J gene: TRBJ2-1
V gene: TRBV28

CDR3 DNA: TGTGCCACCAGCAGGGCAGGGGACAATGAGCAGTTCTTC
CDR3 protein: CATSRAGDNEQFF
clone size: .
D gene: .
J gene: TRBJ2-1
V gene: TRBV15

CDR3 DNA: TGCGCCAGCATCGGACAGGGGGTACATTTCACTGAAGCTTTCTTT
CDR3 protein: CASIGQGVHFTEAFF
clone size: few
D gene: TRBD1
J gene: TRBJ1-1
V gene: TRBV10-2

CDR3 DNA: TGTGCCAGCAGTGAATTAGTACAGCAAAATTCACCCCTCCACTTT
CDR3 protein: CASSELVQQNSPLHF
clone size: .
D gene: .
J gene: TRBJ1-6
V gene: TRBV6-1